This T cell receptor beta chain was sequenced during a study of T cell responses to AZD1222 COVID-19 vaccine. The V and J ends lost 7 bases and 7 bases respectively, with 17 bases between them. This CDR3 region has 14 residues. The germline V gene has CDR1 MNHEY and CDR2 SVGAGI. TCRdb's copy holds only in-frame clones and misses some; the assay was immunoSEQ multiplex PCR. The table records about 180,000 clones, 94% of them present only once. The rearrangement joins TRBV6-5 to TRBJ1-5; unclear D gene. The sequencing here drew on peripheral blood, taken 28 days after the second AZD1222 dose. The source of this sequence is an adult who received the AZD1222 COVID-19 vaccine. CDR3 loop: CASNNREVVQPQHF. CDR3 DNA sequence: TGTGCCAGCAATAATCGGGAAGTCGTACAGCCCCAGCATTTT.